The 6 T cell receptor beta chains listed next were all sequenced from one sample in a study of vaccination effects on CD4 cells after COVID-19. These TCRs' antigens remain unknown. The data were produced by immunoSEQ multiplex PCR, yet TCRdb's version contains in-frame clones alone and is incomplete. The sample includes tens of thousands of clones, about 78% of them seen just once. ViraFEST assay sequencing came after antigen-specific CD4+ T cells were expanded with viral peptide pools. Culture lasted about ten days before CD4+ T cell isolation. The cohort was immunized with two doses of either the BNT162b2 or mRNA-1273 vaccine. The material was CD4+ T cells from PBMCs cultured with HCoV-OC43 spike peptides, obtained after COVID-19 vaccination. This sample's subset: HCoV-OC43 spike overlapping peptide pool stimulation. The origin of the receptors is a human donor who received a COVID-19 vaccine.

V is TRBV2 and J is TRBJ1-2, with TRBD1 identical over 8 bases. Germline assignment: CDR1 SNHLY and CDR2 FYNNEI. CDR3 length: 14 amino acids. Trimming took 5 bases from V and 7 from J; bases not matched to a gene: 9. CDR3 region: CASSYNLDRGGYTF. CDR3 DNA sequence: TGTGCCAGCAGTTACAACTTAGACAGGGGTGGCTACACCTTC.

For the CDR3, the DNA is TGTGCCAGCCGAAATGGAGACGAGCAGTACGTC. It yields the protein CASRNGDEQYV. V gene TRBV18 combines with J gene TRBJ2-7; D is ambiguous. The germline V gene has CDR1 KGHSH and CDR2 LQKENI. This CDR3 spans 11 amino acids. V gave up 8 bases and J gave up 5 bases, with 10 bases separating them.

This sequence joins TRBV20-1 and TRBJ1-2; D gene unclear. The CDR3 runs 11 residues. Germline V gene data show CDR1 as DFQATT and CDR2 as SNEGSKA (reference sequence). The germline V and J ends were trimmed by 3 bases and 6 bases, with 8 bases remaining between them. The CDR3 DNA is TGCAGTGCTAGTTTCGGGGATGGCTACACCTTC. Its translation: CSASFGDGYTF.

J is TRBJ1-4 and V is TRBV30, with a tentative D call TRBD1 (6 bases). The V and J ends lost 5 bases and 7 bases respectively, with 11 bases between them. The CDR3 covers 12 residues. The V gene's germline CDR1 is GTSNPN and CDR2 SVGIG (reference sequence). The CDR3 is CAWDRPGEKLFF. The CDR3 DNA is TGTGCCTGGGACAGGCCAGGTGAAAAACTGTTTTTT.

Here the CDR3 reads CASSYPVRAPEAFF. CDR3 nucleotide sequence: TGTGCCAGCAGTTACCCAGTCCGGGCACCTGAAGCTTTCTTT. The V gene is TRBV6-2 or TRBV6-3, the J gene TRBJ1-1; the D is unclear. Germline V gene sequence: CDR1 MNHEY, CDR2 SVGEGT. Trimming took off 2 bases at V and 6 bases at J, with 13 bases between the two ends. CDR3 length equals 14 residues.

The chain has TRBV21-1 and TRBJ1-2. TRBV21-1 is termed a pseudogene. The CDR3 runs 18 residues. Here the CDR3 reads CASTTPMGGLGPNYGYTF. The CDR3 region has the DNA TGTGCCAGCACTACACCAATGGGGGGCCTGGGGCCTAACTATGGCTACACCTTC.